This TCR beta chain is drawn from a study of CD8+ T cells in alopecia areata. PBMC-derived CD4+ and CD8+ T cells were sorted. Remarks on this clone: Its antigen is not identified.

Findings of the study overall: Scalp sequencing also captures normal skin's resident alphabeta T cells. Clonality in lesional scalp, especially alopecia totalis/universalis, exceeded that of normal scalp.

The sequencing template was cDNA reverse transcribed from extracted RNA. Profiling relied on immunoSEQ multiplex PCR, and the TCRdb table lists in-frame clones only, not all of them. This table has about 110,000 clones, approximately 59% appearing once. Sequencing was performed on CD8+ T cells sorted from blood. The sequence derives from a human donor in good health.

The CDR3: CASSLGQGSNTEAFF. The CDR3 region has the DNA TGTGCCAGCAGCTTAGGACAGGGCTCGAACACTGAAGCTTTCTTT. V and J are TRBV7-9 and TRBJ1-1, with 7 bases fitting TRBD1. This CDR3 region has 15 residues. Germline CDR1 and CDR2: SEHNR and FQNEAQ (reference sequence). V gave up 1 base and J gave up 1 base; unmatched junction bases: 3.